The present T cell receptor beta chain was sequenced within a study of shared clonotypes between healthy human individuals. Method: immunoSEQ multiplex PCR; TCRdb's copy keeps in-frame clones and lacks some. The table has fewer than 600,000 clones, roughly 78% seen once; the top ten hold 10% to 15%. Germline assignment: CDR1 SGHTA and CDR2 FQGNSA. Trimming removed 3 bases from V and 0 bases from J, with 9 bases in between. This CDR3 has 15 amino acids. Sample: PBMCs. The clonotype originates from a woman aged 40 to 55 in good health. Some clones in this sample may be carry-over from other donors' samples. The rearrangement uses TRBV7-2 and TRBJ2-1; no definite D call. CDR3 loop: CASSLGPGSYNEQFF. DNA for the CDR3: TGTGCCAGCAGCTTGGGCCCGGGCTCCTACAATGAGCAGTTCTTC.